This T cell receptor (beta chain) was recovered during a study of spatial heterogeneity in lung cancer. Looking at the study overall: There were consistently more beta-chain sequences detected than alpha-chain sequences. The average count in raw reads for each unique TCR and UMI combination exceeded 8.5 appearances. The study's findings and limits: Tumor TCRs that were ubiquitous and expanded showed up in blood more at resection than follow-up.

This clonotype was seen at least ten times. Its antigen is not known. Germline CDR1 and CDR2: ENHRY and SYGVKD. The CDR3 extends over 16 amino acids. Trimming pared 0 bases from V and 3 bases from J, leaving 14 bases between. Every TCR cDNA molecule bore its own unique molecular identifier. TCRdb redid the calling of the 5' RACE reads with MiXCR, one entry per CDR3 protein. The sample shows about 82,000 distinct CDR3 sequences, about 12% of them seen only once. Time point in this sample: sample taken at primary tumor resection. Whole RNA came from tumor, nontumor lung or frozen PBMC and was sequenced without being sorted.

The genes are TRBV10-3 and TRBJ1-2; D is uncertain. The source of this sequence is a male donor with early-stage non-small cell lung cancer. The material was PBMCs, obtained at surgery. The CDR3 protein is CAISESPPGEDYGYTF. The CDR3 nucleotides are TGTGCCATCAGTGAGTCTCCTCCAGGTGAGGACTATGGCTACACCTTC.